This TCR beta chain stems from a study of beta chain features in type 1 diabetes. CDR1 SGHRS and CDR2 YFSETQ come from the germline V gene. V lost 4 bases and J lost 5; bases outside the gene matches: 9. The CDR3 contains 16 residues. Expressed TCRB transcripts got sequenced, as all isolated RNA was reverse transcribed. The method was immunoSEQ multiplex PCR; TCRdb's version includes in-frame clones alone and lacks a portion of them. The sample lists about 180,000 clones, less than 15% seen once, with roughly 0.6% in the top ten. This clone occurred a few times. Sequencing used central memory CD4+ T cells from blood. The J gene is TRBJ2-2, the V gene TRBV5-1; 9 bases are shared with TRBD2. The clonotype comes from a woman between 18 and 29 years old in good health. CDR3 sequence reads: CASSPWTSDVTGELFF. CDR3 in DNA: TGCGCCAGCAGCCCATGGACTAGCGACGTAACCGGGGAGCTGTTTTTT.